A selection of T cell receptor beta chains follows, all from one sample in a study of CD8 T cells in ankylosing spondylitis. Via MiXCR, TCRdb re-called the 5' RACE reads, giving one row per CDR3 protein. The sample carries tens of thousands of distinct CDR3 sequences, approximately 5% recorded once. The sequenced sample consisted of blood, either unsorted or a sorted T cell fraction (not recorded which). The receptors shown here come from a male donor with ankylosing spondylitis or in good health (not recorded which). The CDR3 runs from the conserved cysteine through the conserved F or W. D genes are given only for firm matches. Only part of the rows carry a size: once, few, many, or a class if the clone is expanded.

>many|TRBJ1-2|TRBV5-5|.
CASSGAVNYGYTF
TGTGCCAGCAGCGGAGCAGTTAACTATGGCTACACCTTC
>many|TRBJ2-7|TRBV6-1|TRBD1
CASTRQGKVYEQYF
TGTGCCAGCACTCGACAGGGGAAAGTCTACGAGCAGTACTTC
>many|TRBJ1-2|TRBV5-6|TRBD1
CASSPTDRGQGYTF
TGTGCCAGCAGCCCCACGGACAGGGGGCAGGGCTACACCTTC
>many|TRBJ2-1|TRBV12-3/TRBV12-4|.
CASSLLRDLYNEQFF
TGTGCCAGCAGTCTACTTCGGGACCTTTACAATGAGCAGTTCTTC
>many|TRBJ2-3|TRBV27|TRBD1
CASSLDRTGGTDTQYF
TGTGCCAGCAGTTTAGATCGTACAGGGGGAACAGATACGCAGTATTTT
>many|TRBJ2-1|TRBV7-6|.
CASSLGGGTNEQFF
TGTGCCAGCAGCTTAGGAGGAGGAACCAATGAGCAGTTCTTC
>many|TRBJ2-7|TRBV4-3|.
CASSQDELETSPQSFYEQYF
TGCGCCAGCAGCCAAGATGAGTTGGAGACCAGCCCTCAATCATTCTACGAGCAGTACTTC
>many|TRBJ2-7|TRBV2|TRBD1
CASSLRTGGWEQYF
TGTGCCAGCAGTTTACGGACAGGGGGATGGGAGCAGTACTTC
>many|TRBJ2-7|TRBV20-1|.
CSARDQNRDSYEQYF
TGCAGTGCTAGAGATCAGAACAGGGACTCCTACGAGCAGTACTTC
>many|TRBJ2-3|TRBV6-1|.
CASSPATGRGTDTQYF
TGTGCCAGCAGCCCCGCCACAGGGAGGGGCACAGATACGCAGTATTTT
>many|TRBJ2-1|TRBV9|TRBD1
CASNTGTGLNEQFF
TGTGCCAGCAACACCGGGACAGGGTTGAATGAGCAGTTCTTC
>many|TRBJ1-4|TRBV5-1|TRBD1
CASSDTGGTNEKLFF
TGCGCCAGCAGCGATACAGGGGGCACTAATGAAAAACTGTTTTTT
>few|TRBJ2-7|TRBV5-4|.
CASSLNGNEQYF
TGTGCCAGCAGCTTGAATGGCAACGAGCAGTACTTC
>.|TRBJ2-1|TRBV3-1|.
CLLQAGPGDPWAYNEQFF
TGCCTCCTCCAAGCCGGACCGGGAGACCCTTGGGCATACAATGAGCAGTTCTTC
>many|TRBJ2-7|TRBV3-1|TRBD2
CASSQGFPGGGYEQYF
TGTGCCAGCAGCCAAGGTTTTCCGGGGGGGGGCTACGAGCAGTACTTC
>many|TRBJ2-2|TRBV20-1|.
CSARGRTGELFF
TGCAGTGCTAGGGGACGAACCGGGGAGCTGTTTTTT
>many|TRBJ2-3|TRBV19|.
CASSPWQAADTQYF
TGTGCCAGTAGTCCGTGGCAGGCGGCAGATACGCAGTATTTT
>many|TRBJ2-5|TRBV20-1|.
CSASPSQETQYF
TGCAGTGCTAGTCCCTCCCAAGAGACCCAGTACTTC
>many|TRBJ2-5|TRBV6-2/TRBV6-3|.
CASRGSFQETQYF
TGTGCCAGCAGGGGATCCTTCCAAGAGACCCAGTACTTC
>.|TRBJ2-7|TRBV20-1|.
CSARDATVSYEQYF
TGCAGTGCTAGAGACGCGACGGTTTCCTACGAGCAGTACTTC
>many|TRBJ1-3|TRBV15|.
CATSRDPRAGNTIYF
TGTGCCACCAGCAGAGATCCCAGGGCTGGAAACACCATATATTTT
>many|TRBJ2-7|TRBV12-3/TRBV12-4|.
CASSLVASRYEQYF
TGTGCCAGCAGTTTAGTAGCTAGCCGTTACGAGCAGTACTTC
>many|TRBJ1-1|TRBV3-1|TRBD1
CASSQGQGLMEAFF
TGTGCCAGCAGCCAGGGACAGGGGTTGATGGAAGCTTTCTTT
>many|TRBJ1-6|TRBV18|.
CAISPPGPPSGNSPLHF
TGTGCCATCTCACCACCGGGACCCCCCTCAGGGAATTCACCCCTCCACTTT
>few|TRBJ2-3|TRBV4-1|TRBD2
CASSRGLGPDTQYF
TGCGCCAGCAGCCGAGGACTAGGACCAGATACGCAGTATTTT
>many|TRBJ2-7|TRBV19|.
CASSIGTNSYEQYF
TGTGCCAGTAGTATTGGCACAAACTCCTACGAGCAGTACTTC
>many|TRBJ2-7|TRBV18|.
CASSPPSPPYEQYF
TGTGCCAGCTCACCCCCTAGTCCCCCGTACGAGCAGTACTTC
>many|TRBJ1-1|TRBV12-3/TRBV12-4|.
CASTPPTRGTEAFF
TGTGCCAGCACCCCTCCCACACGGGGCACTGAAGCTTTCTTT
>many|TRBJ1-4|TRBV5-1|TRBD1
CASSPTGTGWGNEKLFF
TGCGCCAGCAGCCCGACCGGGACAGGATGGGGGAATGAAAAACTGTTTTTT
>many|TRBJ2-3|TRBV10-3|TRBD1
CAISEPGQGNEDTQYF
TGTGCCATCAGTGAACCGGGACAGGGGAACGAAGATACGCAGTATTTT
>many|TRBJ1-5|TRBV10-1|.
CASSEFEVPTNQPQHF
TGCGCCAGCAGTGAGTTCGAGGTCCCGACCAATCAGCCCCAGCATTTT
>.|TRBJ1-2|TRBV20-1|.
CSAKVALRSGYTF
TGCAGTGCTAAGGTGGCCCTTAGGTCTGGCTACACCTTC
>many|TRBJ2-5|TRBV18|TRBD2
CASSPPLAGGPETQYF
TGTGCCAGCTCACCACCGTTGGCGGGGGGGCCGGAGACCCAGTACTTC
>.|TRBJ2-5|TRBV10-3|TRBD2
CAIRTSGGSGETQYF
TGTGCCATCAGGACTAGCGGGGGTTCAGGGGAGACCCAGTACTTC
>many|TRBJ2-1|TRBV5-1|.
CASSLVGSYNEQFF
TGCGCCAGCAGCTTGGTGGGATCATACAATGAGCAGTTCTTC
>many|TRBJ1-2|TRBV6-2/TRBV6-3|.
CASSYPRRSGGYGYTF
TGTGCCAGCAGTTACCCCCGACGGTCCGGAGGCTATGGCTACACCTTC
>many|TRBJ1-2|TRBV12-3/TRBV12-4|TRBD1
CASSSGTEDGYTF
TGTGCCAGCAGTTCGGGGACAGAGGATGGCTACACCTTC
>many|TRBJ2-5|TRBV24-1|TRBD2
CATSELWGGQETQYF
TGTGCCACCAGTGAACTTTGGGGGGGCCAAGAGACCCAGTACTTC
>many|TRBJ2-5|TRBV12-3/TRBV12-4|.
CASSIADQETQYF
TGTGCCAGCAGTATCGCCGATCAAGAGACCCAGTACTTC
>many|TRBJ1-6|TRBV20-1|.
CSARDLRSSYNSPLHF
TGCAGTGCTAGAGATCTCCGGAGCTCCTATAATTCACCCCTCCACTTT
>many|TRBJ1-2|TRBV18|.
CASSPPGDPYGYTF
TGTGCCAGCTCACCACCCGGAGATCCCTATGGCTACACCTTC
>many|TRBJ1-1|TRBV5-4|.
CASSSPGALRPEAFF
TGTGCCAGCAGCTCACCAGGGGCATTGCGTCCTGAAGCTTTCTTT
>medium-sized|TRBJ2-3|TRBV2|.
CASRSTDTQYF
TGTGCCAGCAGGAGCACAGATACGCAGTATTTT
>many|TRBJ2-7|TRBV5-1|.
CASSSSIQGRMGKNEQYF
TGCGCCAGCAGCTCCTCAATACAGGGTCGGATGGGAAAGAACGAGCAGTACTTC
>many|TRBJ1-2|TRBV18|.
CASSPMGGSDGYTF
TGTGCCAGCTCACCAATGGGGGGATCCGATGGCTACACCTTC
>.|TRBJ1-1|TRBV5-1|.
CASSPWGNTEAFF
TGCGCCAGCAGCCCCTGGGGAAACACTGAAGCTTTCTTT
>many|TRBJ1-2|TRBV15|.
CATSRDRYGYGYTF
TGTGCCACCAGCAGAGACCGATACGGCTATGGCTACACCTTC
>many|TRBJ2-5|TRBV15|.
CATSRDLETQYF
TGTGCCACCAGCAGAGATTTAGAGACCCAGTACTTC
>many|TRBJ1-2|TRBV6-2/TRBV6-3|TRBD1
CATSRDRGTNYGYTF
TGTGCCACGTCCCGGGACAGGGGAACTAACTATGGCTACACCTTC
>many|TRBJ1-4|TRBV7-2|.
CASSQGPNEKLFF
TGTGCCAGCAGCCAGGGGCCTAATGAAAAACTGTTTTTT
>many|TRBJ2-2|TRBV19|.
CASSITHTNTGELFF
TGTGCCAGTAGTATCACGCACACGAACACCGGGGAGCTGTTTTTT
>many|TRBJ2-3|TRBV12-3/TRBV12-4|TRBD1
CASSPDRGEDTQYF
TGTGCCAGCAGCCCGGACAGGGGTGAGGATACGCAGTATTTT
>many|TRBJ2-1|TRBV3-1|TRBD1
CASSPYLGTDLNEQFF
TGTGCCAGCAGCCCTTATCTCGGGACAGACCTCAATGAGCAGTTCTTC
>few|TRBJ1-2|TRBV7-2|.
CASSPSGGYDYGYTF
TGTGCCAGCAGCCCTAGCGGGGGCTACGACTATGGCTACACCTTC
>.|TRBJ2-5|TRBV10-3|TRBD1
CAIRTGARETQYF
TGTGCCATCAGGACAGGGGCTAGGGAGACCCAGTACTTC
>many|TRBJ2-3|TRBV5-1|TRBD1
CASSLAPDRGLLNTQYF
TGCGCCAGCAGCTTGGCCCCGGACAGGGGATTATTGAATACGCAGTATTTT
>many|TRBJ1-1|TRBV18|.
CASSPLNGENTEAFF
TGTGCCAGCTCACCACTAAACGGGGAAAACACTGAAGCTTTCTTT
>.|TRBJ2-2|TRBV3-1|.
CASSQAGAGELFF
TGTGCCAGCAGCCAAGCGGGGGCCGGGGAGCTGTTTTTT